These T cell receptor beta chains were read from a single sample in a study of early T cells in non-severe SARS-CoV-2 infection. TCRdb used MiXCR to reprocess the 5' RACE reads, holding one entry per CDR3 protein. The table includes over 20,000 distinct CDR3 sequences, 3.5% to 5% detected once. Material: whole blood. The source is an adult who was a healthcare worker with PCR-confirmed SARS-CoV-2 infection or an uninfected control (not recorded which). The CDR3 runs from the conserved cysteine through the conserved F or W. D genes are given only for firm matches. The size entry is marked missing in some rows and otherwise reads once, few, many or a size class.

cdr3_nt: TGTGCCAGCAGCCCCCAAGGACTAGCGGGGTCCTCCTACGAGCAGTACTTC
cdr3_aa: CASSPQGLAGSSYEQYF
clone_size: many
j_call: TRBJ2-7
d_call: TRBD2
v_call: TRBV9

cdr3_nt: TGTGTCAGCAATGACCGAGACGCCTACGAGCAGTACTTC
cdr3_aa: CVSNDRDAYEQYF
clone_size: NA
j_call: TRBJ2-7
d_call: NA
v_call: TRBV7-9

cdr3_nt: TGCAGCGCCGGGACACCGAACGGGGAGCTGTTTTTT
cdr3_aa: CSAGTPNGELFF
clone_size: many
j_call: TRBJ2-2
d_call: NA
v_call: TRBV29-1

cdr3_nt: TGTGCCACCCACTCTGCGGGGTCCGACGAGCAGTACTTC
cdr3_aa: CATHSAGSDEQYF
clone_size: few
j_call: TRBJ2-7
d_call: NA
v_call: TRBV28

cdr3_nt: TGTGCCAGTATCCCTCAGCGAGGAGGGACTGAAGCTTTCTTT
cdr3_aa: CASIPQRGGTEAFF
clone_size: many
j_call: TRBJ1-1
d_call: NA
v_call: TRBV19

cdr3_nt: TGTGCCAGCAGCTCGTCCGGGACTAAGAACACCGGGGAGCTGTTTTTT
cdr3_aa: CASSSSGTKNTGELFF
clone_size: medium-sized
j_call: TRBJ2-2
d_call: TRBD2
v_call: TRBV7-2

cdr3_nt: TGTGCCAGCAGCTCGCTCCCCGGTTCACCCCTCCACTTT
cdr3_aa: CASSSLPGSPLHF
clone_size: few
j_call: TRBJ1-6
d_call: NA
v_call: TRBV7-8

cdr3_nt: TGCAGTGCATCATTTTTCACCGGGGAGCTGTTTTTT
cdr3_aa: CSASFFTGELFF
clone_size: medium-sized
j_call: TRBJ2-2
d_call: NA
v_call: TRBV20-1

cdr3_nt: TGTGCCAGCAGCCAGGGACTAGCGGGGAGCACAGATACGCAGTATTTT
cdr3_aa: CASSQGLAGSTDTQYF
clone_size: many
j_call: TRBJ2-3
d_call: TRBD2
v_call: TRBV5-4

cdr3_nt: TGTGCCAGCAGTTACACAGGACATGCCGCAACTAATGAAAAACTGTTTTTT
cdr3_aa: CASSYTGHAATNEKLFF
clone_size: many
j_call: TRBJ1-4
d_call: NA
v_call: TRBV6-2/TRBV6-3

cdr3_nt: TGTGCCAGCAGCTTTCTTGGGGCTAAGGAGCAGTTCTTC
cdr3_aa: CASSFLGAKEQFF
clone_size: many
j_call: TRBJ2-1
d_call: NA
v_call: TRBV5-6

cdr3_nt: TGTGCCAGCAGCCCCCCCCTGGGGACCTATGGCTACACCTTC
cdr3_aa: CASSPPLGTYGYTF
clone_size: many
j_call: TRBJ1-2
d_call: NA
v_call: TRBV5-5

cdr3_nt: TGCAGTGTCCTTTCGGGACTAGCGTTTCAAGAGACCCAGTACTTC
cdr3_aa: CSVLSGLAFQETQYF
clone_size: many
j_call: TRBJ2-5
d_call: TRBD2
v_call: TRBV20-1

cdr3_nt: TGTGCCAGCAGCTTAGTTCTGGGGGCTGTGCAGCCCCAGCATTTT
cdr3_aa: CASSLVLGAVQPQHF
clone_size: many
j_call: TRBJ1-5
d_call: NA
v_call: TRBV7-8

cdr3_nt: TGTGCCAGCAGTCCTTTTGCGCGGGGATACTACGAGCAGTACTTC
cdr3_aa: CASSPFARGYYEQYF
clone_size: many
j_call: TRBJ2-7
d_call: NA
v_call: TRBV12-3/TRBV12-4

cdr3_nt: TGTGCCAGCAGCCAAGATTTTGACAATGAGCAGTTCTTC
cdr3_aa: CASSQDFDNEQFF
clone_size: NA
j_call: TRBJ2-1
d_call: NA
v_call: TRBV14

cdr3_nt: TGTGCCAGCAGCTTAGATTTCTTCTCTGGAAACACCATATATTTT
cdr3_aa: CASSLDFFSGNTIYF
clone_size: many
j_call: TRBJ1-3
d_call: NA
v_call: TRBV7-2

cdr3_nt: TGTGCCAGCAGCTTACAGGGGTACGAGCAGTACTTC
cdr3_aa: CASSLQGYEQYF
clone_size: many
j_call: TRBJ2-7
d_call: TRBD1
v_call: TRBV12-3/TRBV12-4

cdr3_nt: TGTGCCAGCAGTTTGGGCGGGAATGAGCAGTTCTTC
cdr3_aa: CASSLGGNEQFF
clone_size: many
j_call: TRBJ2-1
d_call: NA
v_call: TRBV12-3/TRBV12-4

cdr3_nt: TGTGCCAGCAGCCCAGCGGGGAGCTCCTACGAGCAGTACTTC
cdr3_aa: CASSPAGSSYEQYF
clone_size: many
j_call: TRBJ2-7
d_call: TRBD2
v_call: TRBV28

cdr3_nt: TGTGCCAGCAGCCAAGGGACTAGCGGGGGACAACAAGAGACCCAGTACTTC
cdr3_aa: CASSQGTSGGQQETQYF
clone_size: many
j_call: TRBJ2-5
d_call: TRBD2
v_call: TRBV4-2